This TCR beta chain was sequenced during a study of blood T cell repertoires in COVID-19. Study-wide background: Whether acute or convalescent, the COVID-19 samples came from the United States, Italy and Spain. The analysed material was cDNA or gDNA that came from T cells, B-cell-depleted T cells, or PBMCs.

V was pared by 4 bases and J by 0 bases, with 3 bases of the junction left unmatched. Germline CDR1 is SGHNT and CDR2 is YYREEE (reference sequence). CDR3 size: 14 residues. In the authors' workflow: Nucleated cell counts were estimated from reference gene primer amplification. Generated by immunoSEQ multiplex PCR, the TCRdb table keeps only in-frame clones and is missing some. V and J calls and clone size are those listed in that table; D and trimming were worked out from the DNA. This table holds 150,000 to 200,000 clones, roughly 85% found once. This chain links TRBV5-4 with TRBJ2-5, with 7 bases matching TRBD1. This TCR was sampled from a man aged 50-60 years with active or convalescent COVID-19. The sample was peripheral blood. DNA of the CDR3: TGTGCCAGCAGCCAGGGACAGAACCAAGAGACCCAGTACTTC. It yields the protein CASSQGQNQETQYF.